The present TCR beta chain was sequenced within a study of PD-L1 blockade in urothelial cancer. Germline V gene data show CDR1 as LNHDA and CDR2 as SQIVND (reference sequence). There are 13 residues in the CDR3. Deletions cut 3 bases from V and 0 bases from J, with 6 bases between. Here immunoSEQ multiplex PCR was the method, and the copy in TCRdb shows in-frame clones only, minus some. The table shows around 34,000 clones, with 85% occurring only once. Sample time point: pretreatment peripheral blood. The gene calls are TRBV19 and TRBJ2-7, with D possibly matching TRBD2 (5 bases). The receptor's source is a man older than 75 with urothelial cancer. The sample consisted of PBMCs, taken around atezolizumab (anti-PD-L1) treatment. The CDR3 protein is CASSIGDSYEQYF. The CDR3 DNA is TGTGCCAGTAGTATCGGGGACTCCTACGAGCAGTACTTC. The full variable domain, completed using reference TRBV19 and TRBJ2-7, is DGGITQSPKYLFRKEGQNVTLSCEQNLNHDAMYWYRQDPGQGLRLIYYSQIVNDFQKGDIAEGYSVSREKKESFPLTVTSAQKNPTAFYLCASSIGDSYEQYFGPGTRLTVT.